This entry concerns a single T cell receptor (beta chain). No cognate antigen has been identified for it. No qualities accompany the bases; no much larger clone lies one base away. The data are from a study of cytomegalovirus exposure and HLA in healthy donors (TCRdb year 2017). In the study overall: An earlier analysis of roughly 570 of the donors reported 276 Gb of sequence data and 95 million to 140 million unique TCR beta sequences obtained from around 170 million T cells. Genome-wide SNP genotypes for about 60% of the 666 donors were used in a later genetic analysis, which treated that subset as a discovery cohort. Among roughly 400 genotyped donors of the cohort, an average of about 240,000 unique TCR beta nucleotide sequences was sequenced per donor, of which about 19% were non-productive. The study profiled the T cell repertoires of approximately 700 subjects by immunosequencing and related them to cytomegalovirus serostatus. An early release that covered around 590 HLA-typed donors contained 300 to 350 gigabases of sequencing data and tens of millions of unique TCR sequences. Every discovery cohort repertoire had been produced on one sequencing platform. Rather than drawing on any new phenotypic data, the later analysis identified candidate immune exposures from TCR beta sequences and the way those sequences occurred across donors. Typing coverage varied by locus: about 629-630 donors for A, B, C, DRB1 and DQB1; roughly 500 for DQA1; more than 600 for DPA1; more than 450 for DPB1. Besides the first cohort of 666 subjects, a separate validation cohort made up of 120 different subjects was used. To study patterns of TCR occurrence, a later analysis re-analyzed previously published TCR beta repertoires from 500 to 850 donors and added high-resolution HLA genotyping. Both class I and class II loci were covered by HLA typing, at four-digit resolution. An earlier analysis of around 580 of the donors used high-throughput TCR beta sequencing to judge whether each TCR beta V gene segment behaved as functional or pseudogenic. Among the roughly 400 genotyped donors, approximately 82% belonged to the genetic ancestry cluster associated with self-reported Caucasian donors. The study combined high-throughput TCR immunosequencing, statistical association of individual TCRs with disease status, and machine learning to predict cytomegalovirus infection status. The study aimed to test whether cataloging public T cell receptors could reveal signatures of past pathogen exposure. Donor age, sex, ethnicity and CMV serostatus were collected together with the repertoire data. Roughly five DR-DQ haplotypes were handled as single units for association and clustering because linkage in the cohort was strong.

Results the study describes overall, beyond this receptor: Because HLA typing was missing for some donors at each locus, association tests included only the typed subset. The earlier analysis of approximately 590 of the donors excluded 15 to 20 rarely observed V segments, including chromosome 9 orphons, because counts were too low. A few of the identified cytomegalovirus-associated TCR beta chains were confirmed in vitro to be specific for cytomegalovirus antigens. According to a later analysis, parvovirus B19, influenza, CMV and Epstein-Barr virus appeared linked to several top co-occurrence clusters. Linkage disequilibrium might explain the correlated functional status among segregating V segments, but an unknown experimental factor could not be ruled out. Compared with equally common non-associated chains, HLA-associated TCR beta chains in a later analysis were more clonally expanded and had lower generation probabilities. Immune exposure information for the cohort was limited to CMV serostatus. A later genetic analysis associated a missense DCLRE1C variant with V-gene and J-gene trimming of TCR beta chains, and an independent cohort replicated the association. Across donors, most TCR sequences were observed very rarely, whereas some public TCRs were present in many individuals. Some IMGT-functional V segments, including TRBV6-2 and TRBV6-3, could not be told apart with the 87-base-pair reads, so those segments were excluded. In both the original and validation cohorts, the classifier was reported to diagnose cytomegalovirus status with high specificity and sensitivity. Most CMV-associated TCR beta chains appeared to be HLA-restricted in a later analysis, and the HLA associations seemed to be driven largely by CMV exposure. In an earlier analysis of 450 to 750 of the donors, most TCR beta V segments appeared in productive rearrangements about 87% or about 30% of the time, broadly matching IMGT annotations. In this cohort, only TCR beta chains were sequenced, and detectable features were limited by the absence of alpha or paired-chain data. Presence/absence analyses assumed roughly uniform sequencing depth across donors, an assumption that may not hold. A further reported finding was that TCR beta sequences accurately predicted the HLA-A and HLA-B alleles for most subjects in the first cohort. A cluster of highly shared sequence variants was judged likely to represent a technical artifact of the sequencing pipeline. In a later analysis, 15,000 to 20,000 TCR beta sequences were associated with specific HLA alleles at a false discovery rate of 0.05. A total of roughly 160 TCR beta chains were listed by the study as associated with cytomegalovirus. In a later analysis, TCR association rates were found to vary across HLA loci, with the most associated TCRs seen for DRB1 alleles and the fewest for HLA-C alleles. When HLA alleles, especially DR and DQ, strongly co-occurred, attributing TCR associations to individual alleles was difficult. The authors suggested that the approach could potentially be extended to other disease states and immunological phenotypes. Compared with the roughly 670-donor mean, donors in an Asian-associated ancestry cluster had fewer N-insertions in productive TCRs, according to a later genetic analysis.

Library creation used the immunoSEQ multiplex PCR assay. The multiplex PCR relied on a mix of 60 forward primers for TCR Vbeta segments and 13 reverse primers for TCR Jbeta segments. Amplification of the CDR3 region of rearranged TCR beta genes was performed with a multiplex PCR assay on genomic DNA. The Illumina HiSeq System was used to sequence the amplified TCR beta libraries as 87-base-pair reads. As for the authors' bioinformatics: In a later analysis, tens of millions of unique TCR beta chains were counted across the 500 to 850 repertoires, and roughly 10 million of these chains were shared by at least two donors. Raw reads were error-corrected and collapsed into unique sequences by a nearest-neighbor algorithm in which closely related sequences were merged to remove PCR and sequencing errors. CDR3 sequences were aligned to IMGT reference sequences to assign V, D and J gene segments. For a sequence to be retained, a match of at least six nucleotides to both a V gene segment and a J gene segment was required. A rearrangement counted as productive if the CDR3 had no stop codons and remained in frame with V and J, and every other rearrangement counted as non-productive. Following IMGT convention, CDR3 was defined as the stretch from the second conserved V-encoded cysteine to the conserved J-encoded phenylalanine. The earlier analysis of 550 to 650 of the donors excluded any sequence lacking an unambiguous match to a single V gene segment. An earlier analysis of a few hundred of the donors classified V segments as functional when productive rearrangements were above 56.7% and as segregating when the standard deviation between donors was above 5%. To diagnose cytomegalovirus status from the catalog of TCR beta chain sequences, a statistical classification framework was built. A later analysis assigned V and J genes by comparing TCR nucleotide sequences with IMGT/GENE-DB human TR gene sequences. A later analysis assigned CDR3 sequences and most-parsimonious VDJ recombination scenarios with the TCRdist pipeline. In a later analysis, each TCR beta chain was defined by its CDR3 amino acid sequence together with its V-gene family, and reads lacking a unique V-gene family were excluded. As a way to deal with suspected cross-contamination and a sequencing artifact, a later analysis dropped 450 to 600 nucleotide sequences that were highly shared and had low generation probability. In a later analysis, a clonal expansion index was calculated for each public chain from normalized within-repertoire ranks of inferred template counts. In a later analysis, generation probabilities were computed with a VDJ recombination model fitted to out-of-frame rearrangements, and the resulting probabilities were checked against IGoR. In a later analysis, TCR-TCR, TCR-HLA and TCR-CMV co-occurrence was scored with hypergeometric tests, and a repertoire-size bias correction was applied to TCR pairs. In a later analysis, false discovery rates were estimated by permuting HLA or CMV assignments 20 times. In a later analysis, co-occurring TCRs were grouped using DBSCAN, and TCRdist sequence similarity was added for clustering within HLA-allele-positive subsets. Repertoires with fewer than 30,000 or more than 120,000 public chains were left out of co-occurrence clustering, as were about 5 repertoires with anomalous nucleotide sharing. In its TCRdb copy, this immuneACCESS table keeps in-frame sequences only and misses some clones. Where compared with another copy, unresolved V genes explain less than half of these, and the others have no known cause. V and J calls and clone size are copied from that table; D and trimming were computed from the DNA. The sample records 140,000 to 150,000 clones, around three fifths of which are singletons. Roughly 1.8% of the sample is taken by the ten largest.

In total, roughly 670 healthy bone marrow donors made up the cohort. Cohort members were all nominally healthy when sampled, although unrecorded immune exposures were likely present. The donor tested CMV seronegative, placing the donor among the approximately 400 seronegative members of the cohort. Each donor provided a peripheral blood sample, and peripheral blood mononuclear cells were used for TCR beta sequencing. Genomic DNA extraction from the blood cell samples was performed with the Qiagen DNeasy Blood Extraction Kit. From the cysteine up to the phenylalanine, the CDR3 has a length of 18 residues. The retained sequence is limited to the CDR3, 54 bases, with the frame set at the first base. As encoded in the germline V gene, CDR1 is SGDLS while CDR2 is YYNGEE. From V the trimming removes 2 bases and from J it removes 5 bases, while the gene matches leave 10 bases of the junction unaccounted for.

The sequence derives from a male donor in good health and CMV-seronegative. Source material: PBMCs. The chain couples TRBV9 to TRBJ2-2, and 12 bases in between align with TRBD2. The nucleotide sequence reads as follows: TGTGCCAGCAGCGTGAGGGGACTAGCGGGCTTTGGGACCGGGGAGCTGTTTTTT. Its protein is CASSVRGLAGFGTGELFF.